The 22 T cell receptor beta chains in this list originate from one sample, sequenced in a study of blood T cells in healthy people across ages. Together with a sample-barcoded 5' primer, a J-beta primer mix was included in a second PCR lasting about 7 to 11 cycles. Each CDR3 protein is one row after TCRdb ran MiXCR on the 5' RACE reads. Found here are approximately 800,000 distinct CDR3 sequences, 60% to 80% of them singletons; the top ten hold 28%. The specimen was blood. These receptors were collected from a man aged 25-45 years in good health.

The gene calls are TRBV4-3 and TRBJ2-5; the D is unclear. The better agreement between TRBJ2-7 and the DNA end casts doubt on the J call. Germline V CDR1 and CDR2: LGHNA, YSLEER. The CDR3 length is 13 residues. The CDR3 sequence is CASSQWDGYEQYF. For the CDR3, the DNA is TGCGCCAGCAGCCAATGGGATGGGTACGAGCAGTACTTC.

In nucleotides, the CDR3 is TGTGCCAGCAGCACCCCTAGTGGTGAAGAGACCCAGTACTTC. This translates into CASSTPSGEETQYF. J is TRBJ2-5 and V is TRBV5-4; D is uncertain. The CDR3 covers 14 residues. Trimming left V 4 bases short and J 3 bases short, with 13 bases between. Germline V gene data show CDR1 as SGHNT and CDR2 as YYREEE (reference sequence).

This clonotype was observed a few times. CDR3 sequence (DNA): TGTGCCACCACCGGGACAGGAGACTACGAGCAGTACTTC. Translating it yields CATTGTGDYEQYF. J is TRBJ2-7 and V is TRBV15; 8 bases are a match to TRBD1. The germline CDR1 and CDR2 sequences are LNHNV and YYDKDF (reference sequence). V lost 7 bases, J lost 3 bases, and 5 bases stayed unmatched. This CDR3 has 13 residues. Full variable domain (missing parts from reference TRBV15 and TRBJ2-7): DAMVIQNPRYQVTQFGKPVTLSCSQTLNHNVMYWYQQKSSQAPKLLFHYYDKDFNNEADTPDNFQSRRPNTSFCFLDIRSPGLGDTAMYLCATTGTGDYEQYFGPGTRLTVT.

V usage is TRBV5-1 and J usage is TRBJ2-7, with no clear D. Trimming removed 4 bases at V and 0 bases at J, with 11 bases between. Germline assignment: CDR1 SGHRS and CDR2 YFSETQ. This CDR3 region has 14 residues. The CDR3 spells CASSQTSLSYEQYF. Written as DNA, the CDR3 is TGCGCCAGCAGCCAAACCAGCCTCTCCTACGAGCAGTACTTC. The full variable domain, rest sourced from reference TRBV5-1 and TRBJ2-7, is KAGVTQTPRYLIKTRGQQVTLSCSPISGHRSVSWYQQTPGQGLQFLFEYFSETQRNKGNFPGRFSGRQFSNSRSEMNVSTLELGDSALYLCASSQTSLSYEQYFGPGTRLTVT.

V usage is TRBV12-5 and J usage is TRBJ2-7, with D possibly being TRBD1 or TRBD2 (5 bases each). Germline V gives CDR1 LGHNT, CDR2 FRNRAP. Trimming took off 7 bases at V and 1 base at J, with 17 bases between the two ends. The CDR3 covers 15 residues. CDR3 nucleotide sequence: TGTGCTAGTGCCCTGCATCACGGGGCGTCCTACGAGCAGTACTTC. As protein: CASALHHGASYEQYF.

The gene calls are TRBV6-2 or TRBV6-3 and TRBJ2-1; D is ambiguous. Trimming shortened V by 0 bases and J by 1 base, and 4 bases separated the two germline ends. This CDR3 region has 14 residues. Germline CDR1 reads MNHEY; CDR2 reads SVGEGT. In DNA form, the CDR3 reads TGTGCCAGCAGTTACTCCTGGTCCTACAATGAGCAGTTCTTC. This translates into CASSYSWSYNEQFF.

The V call is TRBV15, the J call TRBJ1-1, with D possibly TRBD1 on 5 matching bases. CDR3 length: 14 residues. Trimming removed 0 bases at V and 4 bases at J, with 9 bases between. Germline V lookup: CDR1 LNHNV, CDR2 YYDKDF (reference sequence). DNA of the CDR3: TGTGCCACCAGCAGAGATCGGGGGGGCACTGAAGCTTTCTTT. Protein: CATSRDRGGTEAFF.

V is TRBV7-2 and J is TRBJ2-3, with 7 nucleotides matching TRBD2. With 1 base clipped from V and 0 bases from J, the junction kept 10 bases outside the gene matches. The CDR3 is 18 amino acids. CDR1 SGHTA and CDR2 FQGNSA come from the germline V gene. CDR3 sequence (DNA): TGTGCCAGCAGCTTAGTTCCCGCTAGCGGTTTTAGCACAGATACGCAGTATTTT. This sequence encodes CASSLVPASGFSTDTQYF.

Only one count was recorded for this clonotype. The chain has TRBV6-2 or TRBV6-3 and TRBJ2-7; 9 bases align to TRBD2. The J call may be incorrect, as the DNA end agrees better with TRBJ2-5. CDR1 and CDR2 from the germline V gene are MNHEY and SVGEGT. The CDR3 is 16 residues long. CDR3 amino acids: CASSYPRRLAEETQYF. CDR3 nucleotides: TGTGCCAGCAGTTACCCCAGACGACTAGCGGAAGAGACCCAGTACTTC.

The gene calls are TRBV4-2 and TRBJ1-1; no clear D. CDR1 and CDR2 from the germline V gene are LGHNA and YNFKEQ. The CDR3 extends over 15 amino acids. Trimming took off 0 bases at V and 5 bases at J, with 13 bases between the two ends. In DNA form, the CDR3 reads TGTGCCAGCAGCCAAGAAAGGTATCTTATGACTGAAGCTTTCTTT. It yields the protein CASSQERYLMTEAFF.

The table lists this clonotype with a few counts. This chain uses TRBV7-9 with TRBJ2-7; D may be TRBD1 (5 bases). The DNA end is a closer match to TRBJ2-5, so the J assignment may be wrong. Germline-derived CDR1 and CDR2 are SEHNR and FQNEAQ (reference sequence). This CDR3 contains 13 residues. CDR3 DNA: TGTGCCAGCAGCTTACCAGGGAAGGAGACCCAGTACTTC. It specifies CASSLPGKETQYF.

The rearrangement joins TRBV9 to TRBJ1-2; weak D call: TRBD1 (5 bases). The CDR3 has 16 residues. The germline V gene has CDR1 SGDLS and CDR2 YYNGEE. Trimming removed 3 bases at V and 2 bases at J, with 17 bases between. DNA for the CDR3: TGTGCCAGCAGCGGAAGTGGTCAGGGTCTGAACTATGGCTACACCTTC. Its protein is CASSGSGQGLNYGYTF.

The gene calls are TRBV20-1 and TRBJ2-3, with D possibly TRBD1 on 7 matching bases. Germline values: CDR1 DFQATT, CDR2 SNEGSKA (reference sequence). This CDR3 contains 14 residues. V was pared by 0 bases and J by 4 bases, with 11 bases between. The CDR3 spells CSAREGRGADTQYF. As DNA, the CDR3 is TGCAGTGCTAGAGAGGGCAGGGGGGCAGATACGCAGTATTTT.

The chain combines TRBV29-1 with TRBJ2-1; the match to TRBD2 covers 7 bases. This CDR3 is 14 amino acids long. Germline V lookup: CDR1 SQVTM, CDR2 ANQGSEA. V was clipped by 8 bases and J by 9 bases; unmatched bases: 16. The chain's CDR3 is CSIPSFPREGEQFF. CDR3 DNA: TGCAGCATCCCCTCCTTCCCCAGGGAGGGTGAGCAGTTCTTC.

V and J are TRBV25-1 and TRBJ2-1; no firm D call. Trimming left V 4 bases short and J 0 bases short, with 7 bases between. Germline V gives CDR1 MGHDK, CDR2 SYGVNS. The CDR3 contains 14 residues. The CDR3 reads CASSVPASYNEQFF. DNA for the CDR3: TGTGCCAGCAGTGTACCCGCCTCCTACAATGAGCAGTTCTTC.

The V gene is TRBV4-3, the J gene TRBJ2-3; D gene unclear. Per germline, CDR1 LGHNA and CDR2 YSLEER. The CDR3 extends over 13 amino acids. V gave up 0 bases and J gave up 5 bases, with 6 bases separating them. The DNA of the CDR3 is TGCGCCAGCAGCCAAGAACTTGGAGATACGCAGTATTTT. The encoded protein is CASSQELGDTQYF.

V is TRBV6-2 or TRBV6-3 and J is TRBJ2-3; 7 bases match TRBD1. This CDR3 spans 14 amino acids. The V segment lost 5 bases and the J segment 5 bases; nucleotides outside the gene matches: 7. The V gene's germline CDR1 is MNHEY and CDR2 SVGEGT. This CDR3 reads CASSRQGVGDTQYF. CDR3 DNA: TGTGCCAGCAGTCGCCAGGGGGTTGGAGATACGCAGTATTTT.

The DNA of the CDR3 is TGTGCCACCAGCAGAGGTGAGGGGGTCACCTATAATTCACCCCTCCACTTT. Its translation is CATSRGEGVTYNSPLHF. The gene calls are TRBV15 and TRBJ1-6; D perhaps matches TRBD1 (6 bases). V was cut by 1 base and J by 2 bases, with 12 bases left in between. The CDR3 is made up of 17 amino acids. CDR1 LNHNV and CDR2 YYDKDF come from the germline V gene (reference sequence).

There are a few counts of this clonotype. The V gene is TRBV4-3, the J gene TRBJ2-1; 8 nucleotides line up with TRBD2. Germline CDR1 LGHNA, CDR2 YSLEER. The CDR3 is 15 amino acids. The V gene end was trimmed by 1 base and the J gene end by 3 bases; junction bases not matched to a gene: 2. Written as DNA, the CDR3 is TGCGCCAGCAGCCAAGGACTAGCGTTCTACAATGAGCAGTTCTTC. Translating it yields CASSQGLAFYNEQFF.

V usage is TRBV20-1 and J usage is TRBJ2-5; TRBD2 matches 10 bases. This CDR3 contains 15 residues. J gave up 4 bases and V 1 base, and 6 bases lay outside the gene matches. Germline V gene sequence: CDR1 DFQATT, CDR2 SNEGSKA (reference sequence). The CDR3 protein is CSARVSASGGETQYF. CDR3 sequence (DNA): TGCAGTGCTAGAGTCTCCGCTAGCGGGGGAGAGACCCAGTACTTC.

The chain couples TRBV11-2 to TRBJ2-3, with TRBD1 as a possible D gene (6 bases). CDR3 length: 17 residues. Trimming pared 1 base from V and 1 base from J, leaving 15 bases between. From germline, CDR1 is SGHAT and CDR2 FQNNGV. CDR3 coding DNA: TGTGCCAGCAGCTTAGGCGGTTCGGGACATGGCACAGATACGCAGTATTTT. Its translation is CASSLGGSGHGTDTQYF.

This clonotype was seen a few times. This chain joins TRBV20-1 and TRBJ2-2; 10 nucleotides line up with TRBD2. Germline trimming cut 0 bases from V and 6 bases from J; bases unmatched to any gene: 10. Germline assignment: CDR1 DFQATT and CDR2 SNEGSKA (reference sequence). The CDR3 has 17 amino acids. Written as DNA, the CDR3 is TGCAGTGCTAGAGATCCCCTCAGCGGGGGGGCCCCCGGGGAGCTGTTTTTT. This translates into CSARDPLSGGAPGELFF.